This T cell receptor beta chain was identified in a study of technical replicates of blood from a few donors. Here immunoSEQ multiplex PCR was the method, and the copy in TCRdb shows in-frame clones only, minus some. The sample carries around 80,000 clones, approximately 92% recorded once. The sequenced material came from T cells isolated from PBMCs. The source is a human donor in good health.

The CDR3 is CASRTDRGRNEQYF. CDR3 DNA sequence: TGTGCCAGTAGAACGGACAGGGGACGGAACGAGCAGTACTTC. The chain couples TRBV28 to TRBJ2-7, with 9 nucleotides matching TRBD1. Germline CDR1 reads MDHEN; CDR2 reads SYDVKM. V dropped 9 bases and J dropped 5; count of bases not matched to a gene: 11. CDR3 length: 14 amino acids.